The next 30 T cell receptor beta chains were all read from a single sample in a study of T cell responses to AZD1222 COVID-19 vaccine. Clones were read by immunoSEQ multiplex PCR, and TCRdb kept only the in-frame ones, dropping some. Here the sample spans roughly 100,000 clones, 86% being singletons. Source: peripheral blood, taken 28 days after the second dose of the MenACWY control vaccine. These TCRs come from an adult who received the MenACWY meningococcal vaccine as a control.

The V and J genes are TRBV11-3 and TRBJ1-6, with D perhaps matching TRBD1 (6 bases). Germline V gene data show CDR1 as SGHNT and CDR2 as YENEEA. The CDR3 has 13 residues. Trimming left V 4 bases short and J 10 bases short, with 11 bases between. The CDR3, as DNA: TGTGCCAGCAGCTCAACAGGGAGGTCACCCCTCCACTTT. This translates into CASSSTGRSPLHF.

This clone came up once. The CDR3 here is CASSVGGQGLYEQYF. CDR3 bases: TGTGCCAGCAGCGTAGGGGGACAGGGGCTCTACGAGCAGTACTTC. The chain couples TRBV9 to TRBJ2-7; the match to TRBD1 covers 10 bases. Germline V gene data show CDR1 as SGDLS and CDR2 as YYNGEE. This CDR3 is 15 amino acids long. V was clipped by 0 bases and J by 3 bases; unmatched bases: 3.

For the CDR3, the DNA is TGTGCCAGCAGCCAAGAAGCAGGGTACAATTCACCCCTCCACTTT. This gives the protein CASSQEAGYNSPLHF. This chain links TRBV3-1 (or the pseudogene TRBV3-2) with TRBJ1-6, with TRBD1 as a possible D gene (5 bases). This CDR3 has 15 residues. V was cut by 0 bases and J by 7 bases, with 10 bases left in between. CDR1 and CDR2 (germline): LGHDT, YNNKEL (reference sequence).

The V and J genes are TRBV7-9 and TRBJ2-1; D is unclear. Germline CDR1 SEHNR, CDR2 FQNEAQ (reference sequence). V was trimmed by 4 bases and J by 3 bases, leaving 16 bases between them. The CDR3 runs 16 residues. The DNA of the CDR3 is TGTGCCAGCAGCTCCCTCCTGGCCCACAACTACAATGAGCAGTTCTTC. Amino acid sequence: CASSSLLAHNYNEQFF.

The rearrangement uses TRBV28 and TRBJ2-7; D unresolved. The germline V gene has CDR1 MDHEN and CDR2 SYDVKM. This CDR3 contains 16 residues. V lost 6 bases and J 2 bases, leaving 20 bases between the germline ends. Written as DNA, the CDR3 is TGTGCCAGCAGCCTCCCAGGTCCTGCAGGAACCTACGAGCAGTACTTC. This translates into CASSLPGPAGTYEQYF.

This clone was seen just once. This chain links TRBV27 with TRBJ1-3, with 8 bases that match TRBD1. In germline, CDR1 is MNHEY, CDR2 SMNVEV (reference sequence). The length of the CDR3 is 14 residues. V lost 6 bases and J lost 3; bases outside the gene matches: 4. As DNA, the CDR3 is TGTGCCAGCAGCAGGGGGCTAGGTGGAAACACCATATATTTT. Residues: CASSRGLGGNTIYF.

This clone was detected only a few times. The chain's CDR3 is CASSFTGGTDTQYF. The CDR3 coding sequence is TGTGCCAGCAGCTTCACAGGGGGCACAGATACGCAGTATTTT. The chain joins TRBV7-3 to TRBJ2-3; the match to TRBD1 covers 7 bases. CDR3 length: 14 residues. V lost 3 bases and J lost 1; bases outside the gene matches: 1. Germline CDR1 is SGHTA and CDR2 is FQGTGA.

The chain joins TRBV12-3 or TRBV12-4 to TRBJ1-1; D gene ambiguous. This CDR3 has 12 amino acids. Trimming pared 3 bases from V and 4 bases from J, leaving 6 bases between. CDR3 sequence reads: CASSFTATEAFF. CDR3 sequence (DNA): TGTGCCAGCAGTTTCACTGCCACTGAAGCTTTCTTT.

The chain combines TRBV27 with TRBJ2-6; 8 nucleotides line up with TRBD1. The CDR3 runs 18 residues. Trimming removed 3 bases from V and 0 bases from J; junction bases left unmatched: 7. Looked up from germline, CDR1 is MNHEY and CDR2 is SMNVEV (reference sequence). The CDR3 nucleotides read TGTGCCAGCAGTTTCGCCGGGCAGGGGGCCTCTGGGGCCAACGTCCTGACTTTC. It yields the protein CASSFAGQGASGANVLTF.

The chain combines TRBV5-4 with TRBJ2-2, with D maybe TRBD1 (5 bases). Trimming left V 5 bases short and J 1 base short, with 12 bases between. The germline V gene encodes CDR1 SGHNT and CDR2 YYREEE (reference sequence). There are 15 residues in the CDR3. CDR3 sequence: CASRPGHLNTGELFF. Here the CDR3 DNA reads TGTGCCAGCAGGCCAGGACATTTGAACACCGGGGAGCTGTTTTTT.

This chain uses TRBV5-5 with TRBJ1-4; D remains ambiguous. The CDR3 extends over 13 amino acids. V gave up 0 bases and J gave up 8 bases, with 8 bases separating them. Germline loops: CDR1 SGHKS, CDR2 YYEKEE (reference sequence). This CDR3 is CASSLDPLEKLFF. The CDR3 coding sequence is TGTGCCAGCAGCTTGGACCCCCTGGAAAAACTGTTTTTT.

The rearrangement joins TRBV19 to TRBJ2-1; D call uncertain. Trimming took 6 bases from V and 1 from J, leaving 13 bases between them. CDR1 and CDR2 from the germline V gene are LNHDA and SQIVND (reference sequence). The CDR3 consists of 15 residues. The CDR3 protein is CASSLQRWSYNEQFF. CDR3 nucleotide sequence: TGTGCCAGTAGCTTACAGCGCTGGTCCTACAATGAGCAGTTCTTC.

The chain uses TRBV24-1 and TRBJ2-3, with D possibly being TRBD2 (6 bases). The CDR3 is made up of 13 amino acids. Deletions cut 9 bases from V and 6 bases from J, with 15 bases between. The germline V gene encodes CDR1 KGHDR and CDR2 SFDVKD. CDR3 sequence: CATGRDEGDTQYF. CDR3 bases: TGTGCCACCGGGCGGGATGAAGGGGATACGCAGTATTTT.

The sample holds a few counts of this clone. The chain is built from TRBV4-2 and TRBJ1-1; TRBD1 might be the D (6 bases). The CDR3 extends over 14 amino acids. Germline CDR1 and CDR2: LGHNA and YNFKEQ. V shed 0 bases and J shed 10 bases, with 15 bases lying between them. CDR3 coding DNA: TGTGCCAGCAGCCAAGATCAGCAGGGGAGGGTAGCTTTCTTT. Its protein product is CASSQDQQGRVAFF.

This clone was detected only a few times. The rearrangement links TRBV18 to TRBJ2-7; D is ambiguous. Germline-derived CDR1 and CDR2 are KGHSH and LQKENI. This CDR3 is 13 amino acids long. The V and J ends lost 2 bases and 4 bases respectively, with 9 bases between them. The CDR3 is CASSPISDYEQYF. The CDR3 nucleotides read TGTGCCAGCTCACCAATATCCGATTACGAGCAGTACTTC. The variable domain in full, with the rest retrieved from reference TRBV18 and TRBJ2-7, is NAGVMQNPRHLVRRRGQEARLRCSPMKGHSHVYWYRQLPEEGLKFMVYLQKENIIDESGMPKERFSAEFPKEGPSILRIQQVVRGDSAAYFCASSPISDYEQYFGPGTRLTVT.

This clone was observed once. The chain recombines TRBV6-2 or TRBV6-3 with TRBJ1-4; tentatively, D is TRBD1 (6 bases). The germline V gene encodes CDR1 MNHEY and CDR2 SVGEGT. V was pared by 5 bases and J by 9 bases, with 10 bases between. The CDR3 covers 12 residues. CDR3 in DNA: TGTGCCAGCAGTACCCGGGGGCAAAAACTGTTTTTT. Translated: CASSTRGQKLFF.

The CDR3 loop reads CASSLGSRRAFF. The CDR3 region has the DNA TGCGCCAGCAGCTTGGGCAGTCGGAGAGCTTTCTTT. V gene TRBV5-1 combines with J gene TRBJ1-1; no clear D. The CDR3 runs 12 residues. Trimming cost V 0 bases and J 10 bases, with 10 bases left between them. Germline CDR1 and CDR2: SGHRS and YFSETQ.

This clone was observed a few times. The V and J genes are TRBV7-2 and TRBJ2-7, with D possibly being TRBD1 (6 bases). The CDR3 loop spans 16 amino acids. The germline V and J ends were trimmed by 4 bases and 0 bases, with 16 bases remaining between them. Germline CDR1 is SGHTA and CDR2 is FQGNSA. The CDR3 nucleotides read TGTGCCAGCAGCTCTCGATTACAGGGTAGCTCCTACGAGCAGTACTTC. Translated, it gives CASSSRLQGSSYEQYF.

The V and J genes are TRBV5-1 and TRBJ2-7; possible D gene TRBD2, 5 bases. The germline CDR1 and CDR2 sequences are SGHRS and YFSETQ. Between the trimmed V and J ends, which lost 3 bases and 5 bases, there was a span of 9 bases. This CDR3 comprises 12 residues. The CDR3 DNA reads TGCGCCAGCAGCTGGAGGACGGACGAGCAGTACTTC. Residues: CASSWRTDEQYF. Together with reference TRBV5-1 and TRBJ2-7, the CDR3 gives the full variable domain: KAGVTQTPRYLIKTRGQQVTLSCSPISGHRSVSWYQQTPGQGLQFLFEYFSETQRNKGNFPGRFSGRQFSNSRSEMNVSTLELGDSALYLCASSWRTDEQYFGPGTRLTVT.

The genes are TRBV19 and TRBJ1-2; 12 nucleotides match TRBD1. V lost 6 bases to trimming and J lost 7 bases; unmatched junction nucleotides: 12. This CDR3 region has 16 residues. The V gene's germline CDR1 is LNHDA and CDR2 SQIVND (reference sequence). The CDR3, as DNA: TGTGCCAGTAGCTCCGGGACAGGGGGCAGCTTGGGTGGCTACACCTTC. Translation: CASSSGTGGSLGGYTF.

This chain connects TRBV11-3 to TRBJ2-5, with D perhaps TRBD2 (6 bases). This CDR3 comprises 15 residues. The V end was cut by 1 base, the J end by 5 bases, with 14 bases between. Germline CDR1 is SGHNT and CDR2 is YENEEA. The CDR3 nucleotides are TGTGCCAGCAGCTTAGGGCAGGGACTCGCGGAGACCCAGTACTTC. This gives the protein CASSLGQGLAETQYF.

V gene TRBV6-5 combines with J gene TRBJ1-2; 7 nucleotides align to TRBD1. The CDR3 spans 15 residues. Germline assignment: CDR1 MNHEY and CDR2 SVGAGI. Unmatched junction bases numbered 7, after V lost 5 bases and J lost 1 base. For the CDR3, the DNA is TGTGCCAGCAGTCGTTCCGGGACAGTTAACTATGGCTACACCTTC. Protein sequence: CASSRSGTVNYGYTF.

V and J are TRBV19 and TRBJ2-7; 11 nucleotides agree with TRBD2. V gave up 3 bases and J gave up 2 bases; unmatched junction bases: 12. The CDR3 has 18 amino acids. CDR1 is LNHDA, CDR2 SQIVND, per germline (reference sequence). The CDR3 nucleotides are TGTGCCAGTAGTATCCAGGTTACCCTAGCGGGGGGAACCTACGAGCAGTACTTC. Amino acid sequence: CASSIQVTLAGGTYEQYF.

The rearrangement joins TRBV19 to TRBJ1-3; unclear D gene. CDR1 is LNHDA and CDR2 is SQIVND in the germline V gene (reference sequence). Trimming removed 7 bases at V and 2 bases at J, with 6 bases between. The CDR3 runs 12 residues. CDR3 in amino acids: CASNSAGNTIYF. CDR3 nucleotide sequence: TGTGCCAGTAACTCCGCTGGAAACACCATATATTTT.

This chain joins TRBV15 and TRBJ1-3; 8 bases are a match to TRBD1. Germline CDR1 and CDR2: LNHNV and YYDKDF (reference sequence). This CDR3 is 20 amino acids long. The junction had 21 bases not matched to a gene; V was cut back by 8 bases and J by 0 bases. CDR3 coding DNA: TGTGCCACCTTAGGCCCCCAGGGTTGGACAGGGAGTGTCTCTGGAAACACCATATATTTT. This sequence encodes CATLGPQGWTGSVSGNTIYF.

The rearrangement joins TRBV30 to TRBJ2-7; D uncertain. Germline CDR1 GTSNPN, CDR2 SVGIG (reference sequence). V dropped 4 bases and J dropped 2 bases, with 9 bases sitting between them. The length of the CDR3 is 12 residues. CDR3 DNA sequence: TGTGCCTGGACGAAACAGACCTACGAGCAGTACTTC. It yields the protein CAWTKQTYEQYF.

This sequence joins TRBV3-1 (or the pseudogene TRBV3-2) and TRBJ1-2; 8 nucleotides align to TRBD1. In germline, CDR1 is LGHDT, CDR2 YNNKEL (reference sequence). The CDR3 is 15 amino acids. Losses at the gene ends were 1 base for V and 4 bases for J; bases not matched to a gene: 5. CDR3 nucleotides: TGTGCCAGCAGCCAAGGCCCAGGGGGCTTCTATGGCTACACCTTC. Amino acid sequence: CASSQGPGGFYGYTF.

The rearrangement joins TRBV12-5 to TRBJ2-2; tentative D call: TRBD1 (5 bases). CDR3 size: 16 residues. Germline V gene data show CDR1 as LGHNT and CDR2 as FRNRAP. Deletions cut 1 base from V and 0 bases from J, with 9 bases between. CDR3 protein: CASGLGQPSNTGELFF. The CDR3 coding sequence is TGTGCTAGTGGTTTGGGACAGCCCTCGAACACCGGGGAGCTGTTTTTT.

This clone was recorded only once. V gene TRBV6-2 or TRBV6-3 combines with J gene TRBJ2-6; D not certain. V lost 4 bases to trimming and J lost 0 bases, with 4 bases between them. The germline gives CDR1 MNHEY, CDR2 SVGEGT. The CDR3 sequence is 14 residues long. The CDR3: CASSSDSGANVLTF. Written as DNA, the CDR3 is TGTGCCAGCAGTTCCGACTCTGGGGCCAACGTCCTGACTTTC.

This chain links TRBV12-3 or TRBV12-4 with TRBJ2-7; TRBD2 matches at 7 bases. This CDR3 has 13 amino acids. V was clipped by 5 bases and J by 6 bases; unmatched bases: 7. This CDR3 is CASSGSGGREQYF. CDR3 DNA sequence: TGTGCCAGCAGTGGGTCGGGAGGTCGCGAGCAGTACTTC.